These T cell receptor beta chains were read from a single sample in a study of cytomegalovirus exposure and HLA in healthy donors. Repertoires were generated with immunoSEQ multiplex PCR, while TCRdb's copy carries only in-frame clones and drops some. Of 150,000 to 250,000 clones listed, about 82% are singletons. The source material was PBMCs. The receptor set was obtained from a woman between 50 and 59 years old in good health and CMV-seronegative. Each CDR3 is given with its conserved first and last residue. The D gene is left open where the match is weak. Clone sizes are given selectively: once, few, many, or a class where the clone is expanded.

TRBJ2-3 | TRBV2 | TRBD2 | few | TGTGCCAGCAGTGAAGTTGCACTAGCGAGGGAAGATACGCAGTATTTT | CASSEVALAREDTQYF
TRBJ1-2 | TRBV18 | NA | NA | TGTGCCAGCTCACCGTCGGGGGACTATGGCTACACCTTC | CASSPSGDYGYTF
TRBJ2-3 | TRBV7-9 | NA | NA | TGTGCCAGCAGCTCGACGAAAGGACACTTTATCACAGATACGCAGTATTTT | CASSSTKGHFITDTQYF
TRBJ2-7 | TRBV18 | NA | few | TGTGCCAGCTCACCACGGGCAGGGCGGGGCGAGCAGTACTTC | CASSPRAGRGEQYF
TRBJ2-5 | TRBV5-1 | TRBD1 | NA | TGCGCCAGCAGCTTGGAGGGAAACAGGGGAGAGACCCAGTACTTC | CASSLEGNRGETQYF
TRBJ2-7 | TRBV6-8 | NA | NA | TGTGCCAGCAGTTACCTTCTGGGCAGCTCCTACGAGCAGTACTTC | CASSYLLGSSYEQYF
TRBJ1-2 | TRBV7-8 | NA | NA | TGTGCCAGCAGCTTAGCGGCAGCTAACTATGGCTACACCTTC | CASSLAAANYGYTF
TRBJ2-4 | TRBV30 | TRBD1 | NA | TGTGCCTGGAGTTTCGGACAGGGTCTCTTAGCCAAAAACATTCAGTACTTC | CAWSFGQGLLAKNIQYF
TRBJ1-2 | TRBV7-3 | TRBD1 | NA | TGTGCCAGCAGCTTCGGCAGGGGGCAGGATGGCTACACCTTC | CASSFGRGQDGYTF
TRBJ2-2 | TRBV5-1 | TRBD2 | NA | TGCGCCAGCAGCTTGTATGCAAGGACTAGCTATTATCCCACCGGGGAGCTGTTTTTT | CASSLYARTSYYPTGELFF
TRBJ2-2 | TRBV7-8 | NA | NA | TGTGCCAGCAGCTTAGCGGGGCGTTCCGGGGAGCTGTTTTTT | CASSLAGRSGELFF
TRBJ1-2 | TRBV7-2 | NA | NA | TGTGCCAGCAGCAGGACAGTCGTAGCCTATGGCTACACCTTC | CASSRTVVAYGYTF
TRBJ2-7 | TRBV27 | NA | NA | TGTGCCAGCAGTTTAGCCCCGATCGGTCCTTCGGACGAGCAGTACTTC | CASSLAPIGPSDEQYF
TRBJ1-2 | TRBV30 | TRBD1 | NA | TGTGCCTGGAGGGACAGGGGGTCCAGGGGTGGCTACACCTTC | CAWRDRGSRGGYTF
TRBJ2-7 | TRBV27 | NA | NA | TGTGCCAGCATCCAGATGTGGGGGCTTGGCGCAATCTCCTACGAGCAGTACTTC | CASIQMWGLGAISYEQYF
TRBJ1-1 | TRBV6-5 | TRBD1 | NA | TGTGCCAGCAACCCTGCCGGGACAGGAAAAACTGAAGCTTTCTTT | CASNPAGTGKTEAFF
TRBJ2-1 | TRBV5-1 | TRBD2 | NA | TGCGCCAGCAGCTCCGGACTAGCGAGGGTGGATGAGCAGTTCTTC | CASSSGLARVDEQFF
TRBJ2-3 | TRBV5-1 | TRBD2 | NA | TGCGCCAGCAGCCAGGGACTAGTAGGTATCACAGATACGCAGTATTTT | CASSQGLVGITDTQYF
TRBJ1-1 | TRBV6-6 | NA | NA | TGTGCCAGCACCCCCCGGGTAGGGGCTGACACTGAAGCTTTCTTT | CASTPRVGADTEAFF
TRBJ2-2 | TRBV5-6 | NA | NA | TGTGCCAGCAGCACTAGTTTCACCGGGGAGCTGTTTTTT | CASSTSFTGELFF
TRBJ2-5 | TRBV29-1 | NA | NA | TGCAGCGTTGAAAAGGGGGAACAAGAGACCCAGTACTTC | CSVEKGEQETQYF
TRBJ1-2 | TRBV6-6 | TRBD1 | NA | TGTGCCAGCAGTCCGACAGGGGGCGCCGATGGCTACACCTTC | CASSPTGGADGYTF
TRBJ1-1 | TRBV18 | NA | NA | TGTGCCAGCTCCCTGACAGCGAACACTGAAGCTTTCTTT | CASSLTANTEAFF
TRBJ2-5 | TRBV5-4 | NA | few | TGTGCCAGCAGTACCCAGGGACGGCCCGGGAGGACCCAGTACTTC | CASSTQGRPGRTQYF
TRBJ2-1 | TRBV4-3 | NA | NA | TGCGCCAGCAGCCAAGTCTCGGGAGCGGCCAATGAGCAGTTCTTC | CASSQVSGAANEQFF
TRBJ1-1 | TRBV14 | NA | NA | TGTGCCAGCAGCCGCCAGGGGTACACTGAAGCTTTCTTT | CASSRQGYTEAFF
TRBJ2-1 | TRBV5-1 | NA | NA | TGCGCCAGCAGCTTGGGGGCAGGGGGGTACAATGAGCAGTTCTTC | CASSLGAGGYNEQFF